This T cell receptor (beta chain) comes out of a study of T cell responses to AZD1222 COVID-19 vaccine. General study results and limits: Within unmutated variant regions lay the reported targets of nearly half of spike-specific TCRs.

In germline, CDR1 is LNHDA, CDR2 SQIVND (reference sequence). The CDR3 consists of 15 residues. V was clipped by 3 bases and J by 7 bases, with 15 bases between them. Worth noting for this clone: The antigen is undetermined.

Using immunoSEQ multiplex PCR, the repertoire was profiled, and TCRdb retains in-frame clones only, with some absent. The table has approximately 100,000 clones, over 75% seen once; the top ten hold roughly 10%. The sequencing used peripheral blood, collected 28 days after the second AZD1222 dose. The J gene is TRBJ1-4, the V gene TRBV19; no firm D call. The sequence came from an adult who received the AZD1222 COVID-19 vaccine. The CDR3 loop is CASSINSPTGEKLFF. CDR3 bases: TGTGCCAGTAGTATCAATTCACCGACGGGTGAAAAACTGTTTTTT.